This TCR beta chain was retrieved from a study of blood T cell repertoires in COVID-19. As for the study in general: T cells, B-cell-depleted T cells, or PBMCs supplied cDNA or gDNA.

The repertoire was sequenced with immunoSEQ multiplex PCR; TCRdb's copy has only in-frame clones and lacks some. The data hold roughly 84,000 clones, with roughly 76% observed a single time. This clone was counted between two and nine times. J gave up 1 base and V 3 bases, and 0 bases lay outside the gene matches. Germline loops: CDR1 SGDLS, CDR2 YYNGEE. This CDR3 is built from 14 residues. The clonotype was recovered from a woman between 50 and 59 years old with acute or convalescent COVID-19. The specimen sequenced was peripheral blood. The chain links TRBV9 to TRBJ1-3, with 8 bases identical to TRBD1. CDR3 coding DNA: TGTGCCAGCAGCGACAGGGGGTCTGGAAACACCATATATTTT. Its protein product is CASSDRGSGNTIYF.